Below are 12 T cell receptor beta chains sequenced from a single sample in a study of shared clonotypes between healthy human individuals. The data were produced by immunoSEQ multiplex PCR, yet TCRdb's version contains in-frame clones alone and is incomplete. Among 1 million to 1.3 million clones listed, 78% were seen once. Sequencing input: memory CD4+ T cells from PBMCs. Indicated subset: CD45RA-negative fraction. These receptors originate from a man younger than 35 in good health. Some clones in this sample may be carry-over from other donors' samples.

To note about this clone: The sample carries other DNA sequences with the same CDR3. V usage is TRBV7-9 and J usage is TRBJ2-7, with a weak D call TRBD1 (5 bases). Trimming pared 0 bases from V and 7 bases from J, leaving 10 bases between. The V gene's germline CDR1 is SEHNR and CDR2 FQNEAQ (reference sequence). This CDR3 is built from 13 residues. The CDR3 sequence: CASSLAGAREQYF. As DNA, the CDR3 is TGTGCCAGCAGCTTAGCAGGGGCGCGTGAGCAGTACTTC. Drawing the rest from reference TRBV7-9 and TRBJ2-7, the complete variable domain is DTGVSQNPRHKITKRGQNVTFRCDPISEHNRLYWYRQTLGQGPEFLTYFQNEAQLEKSRLLSDRFSAERPKGSFSTLEIQRTEQGDSAMYLCASSLAGAREQYFGPGTRLTVT.

This clone was observed a single time. This chain joins TRBV2 and TRBJ1-1; D ambiguous. Per germline, CDR1 SNHLY and CDR2 FYNNEI. V lost 7 bases, J lost 0 bases, and 9 bases lay in between. This CDR3 has 13 amino acids. The CDR3, as DNA: TGTGCCAGCACTCGCCAAATGAACACTGAAGCTTTCTTT. Protein sequence: CASTRQMNTEAFF.

J is TRBJ2-5 and V is TRBV28; D uncertain. The V gene's germline CDR1 is MDHEN and CDR2 SYDVKM. V lost 3 bases, J lost 5 bases, and 13 bases lay in between. The length of the CDR3 is 14 residues. CDR3 coding DNA: TGTGCCAGCAGTTTGCGACGGTGGGCCGAGACCCAGTACTTC. It is translated as CASSLRRWAETQYF.

The V and J genes are TRBV6-1 and TRBJ1-2; 8 nucleotides agree with TRBD1. This CDR3 contains 12 residues. Trimming cost V 3 bases and J 8 bases; bases outside gene matches: 2. CDR1 and CDR2 from the germline V gene are MNHNS and SASEGT. CDR3 DNA sequence: TGTGCCAGCAGTGACTGGACAGGGGGCTACACCTTC. Translation: CASSDWTGGYTF.

This chain joins TRBV6-1 and TRBJ2-7; 10 nucleotides align to TRBD2. The CDR3 is 15 amino acids. Per the germline V gene, CDR1 is MNHNS and CDR2 is SASEGT. The V and J ends lost 6 bases and 0 bases, in that order; junction bases with no gene match: 5. The CDR3 coding sequence is TGTGCCAGCAGGGTCCTAGCGGGAGTCTCCTACGAGCAGTACTTC. This encodes CASRVLAGVSYEQYF.

This clone was counted a few times. This chain uses TRBV28 with TRBJ2-7; 11 nucleotides line up with TRBD2. Germline lookup yields CDR1 MDHEN and CDR2 SYDVKM. This CDR3 region has 13 residues. The V gene end was trimmed by 5 bases and the J gene end by 7 bases; junction bases not matched to a gene: 4. CDR3 amino acids: CASSIRLAGEQYF. The CDR3 nucleotides are TGTGCCAGCAGTATACGACTAGCGGGAGAGCAGTACTTC.

The rearrangement joins TRBV5-1 to TRBJ2-1, with TRBD2 matching 14 bases. Germline V CDR1 and CDR2: SGHRS, YFSETQ. The CDR3 covers 15 residues. V trimming: 0 bases; J trimming: 8 bases; junction bases outside the gene matches: 1. In DNA form, the CDR3 reads TGCGCCAGCAGCTTGGAGGGACTAGCGGGAGATGAGCAGTTCTTC. This codes for CASSLEGLAGDEQFF. Full variable domain (rest looked up from reference TRBV5-1 and TRBJ2-1): KAGVTQTPRYLIKTRGQQVTLSCSPISGHRSVSWYQQTPGQGLQFLFEYFSETQRNKGNFPGRFSGRQFSNSRSEMNVSTLELGDSALYLCASSLEGLAGDEQFFGPGTRLTVL.

As concerns this clone: The same CDR3 can be traced to other DNA sequences in this sample. This chain links TRBV9 with TRBJ2-1; TRBD2 aligns across 7 bases. This CDR3 has 16 amino acids. In germline, CDR1 is SGDLS, CDR2 YYNGEE. J gave up 2 bases and V 0 bases, and 5 bases lay outside the gene matches. The CDR3 bases are TGTGCCAGCAGCGTAGGGGCTAGCGGAGCCTACAATGAGCAGTTCTTC. It specifies CASSVGASGAYNEQFF. The full variable domain, with the rest looked up from reference TRBV9 and TRBJ2-1, is DSGVTQTPKHLITATGQRVTLRCSPRSGDLSVYWYQQSLDQGLQFLIQYYNGEERAKGNILERFSAQQFPDLHSELNLSSLELGDSALYFCASSVGASGAYNEQFFGPGTRLTVL.

A remark on this clone: The junction does not match germline at one end; this may be a read error. The genes are TRBV11-3 and TRBJ2-2, with D tentatively TRBD2 (6 bases). CDR1 SGHNT and CDR2 YENEEA come from the germline V gene. The CDR3 is made up of 14 amino acids. The DNA for the CDR3 is TGTGCCAGCAGCTTATCGCCGAACACCGGGGGGCTGTTTTTT. Protein: CASSLSPNTGGLFF.

This sequence joins TRBV28 and TRBJ1-3; D is ambiguous. Germline V gene data show CDR1 as MDHEN and CDR2 as SYDVKM. Trimming cost V 1 base and J 10 bases, with 14 bases left between them. The CDR3 extends over 14 amino acids. As DNA, the CDR3 is TGTGCCAGCAGTTTATCGTTTAGGAGGAGGACCATATATTTT. Translated, it gives CASSLSFRRRTIYF.

The chain carries TRBV5-1 and TRBJ2-7, with 7 bases that match TRBD1. Germline V gene lookup returns CDR1 SGHRS and CDR2 YFSETQ. Germline trimming cut 3 bases from V and 0 bases from J; bases unmatched to any gene: 12. This CDR3 region has 17 residues. The CDR3 reads CASSWTHGQAFSYEQYF. Written as DNA, the CDR3 is TGCGCCAGCAGCTGGACCCATGGACAGGCCTTCTCCTACGAGCAGTACTTC.

This clone showed up just a few times. The V call is TRBV6-6, the J call TRBJ2-7; no definite D call. Germline assignment: CDR1 MNHNY and CDR2 SVGAGI (reference sequence). This CDR3 has 13 residues. The V and J ends lost 3 bases and 7 bases respectively, with 13 bases between them. This CDR3 is CASSYTEGGEQYF. CDR3 in DNA: TGTGCCAGCAGTTATACCGAAGGTGGTGAGCAGTACTTC.